Listed below are T cell receptor beta chains from one sample, sequenced in a study of T cells in Graves' hyperthyroidism and ophthalmopathy. TCRdb re-derived calls from the multiplex PCR reads in MiXCR, one entry per CDR3 protein. The sample yields around 300,000 distinct CDR3 sequences, under 30% seen once. The material sequenced was blood. The receptor source for this set is a man aged 35 to 55 with Graves' hyperthyroidism that later progressed to Graves' ophthalmopathy. Both conserved end residues are part of each CDR3. A D gene is named only where the DNA matches it firmly. Expanded clones are given a class, and other clones once, few, many or no size at all.

clone_size cdr3_length j_call d_call v_call cdr3_nt cdr3_aa
. 16 TRBJ1-5 TRBD1 TRBV12-3/TRBV12-4 TGTGCCAGCAGAAGCGGGGTGGGACAGGGAGAACAGCCCCAGCATTTT CASRSGVGQGEQPQHF
many 15 TRBJ2-7 . TRBV19 TGTGCCAGTAGTATAGATTGGGGGGCGCCCTACGAGCAGTACTTC CASSIDWGAPYEQYF
many 16 TRBJ2-5 . TRBV6-1 TGTGCCAGCAGTGCATCCGGGACGGGCATCCAAGAGACCCAGTACTTC CASSASGTGIQETQYF
many 17 TRBJ2-4 . TRBV4-1 TGCGCCAGCAGCCAAGAGGAACGCGGGTTGGTCAAAAACATTCAGTACTTC CASSQEERGLVKNIQYF
many 16 TRBJ2-2 TRBD1 TRBV27 TGTGCCAGCAGTACCCGAGACAGGGTTTTCTTCGGGGAGCTGTTTTTT CASSTRDRVFFGELFF
many 15 TRBJ2-2 . TRBV7-8 TGTGCCAGCAGCAACAGGGCCGATTACCCCGGGGAGCTGTTTTTT CASSNRADYPGELFF
many 14 TRBJ2-4 . TRBV5-1 TGCGCCAGCAGCTTGGCCCTAGCCAAAAACATTCAGTACTTC CASSLALAKNIQYF
many 12 TRBJ1-2 . TRBV29-1 TGCAGCGTTGAAGATCGATGGGAGAGCTACACCTTC CSVEDRWESYTF
many 15 TRBJ2-7 TRBD1 TRBV20-1 TGCAGTGCAGAACCGGGACAGGGGGGTAGCTACGAGCAGTACTTC CSAEPGQGGSYEQYF
. 16 TRBJ2-5 TRBD2 TRBV6-1 TGTGCCAGCAGTGTTTTTAGCGGGGCGCCCCAAGAGACCCAGTACTTC CASSVFSGAPQETQYF
many 14 TRBJ1-2 . TRBV5-6 TGTGCCAGCAGCTTTACCCGACCTAACTATGGCTACACCTTC CASSFTRPNYGYTF
many 12 TRBJ2-7 . TRBV29-1 TGCAGCGTGAGGGATCCTCTACTCGAGCAGTACTTC CSVRDPLLEQYF
many 13 TRBJ1-2 TRBD1 TRBV2 TGTGCCAGCAGTACGACAGGGGGATATGGCTACACCTTC CASSTTGGYGYTF
few 14 TRBJ2-1 TRBD1 TRBV30 TGTGCCTGGAGAGATAGGGGGCACCCCTATGAGCAGTTCTTC CAWRDRGHPYEQFF
many 18 TRBJ2-2 . TRBV2 TGTGCCAGCAGTGAATATCAAGATGGTAGCGGAAACACCGGGGAGCTGTTTTTT CASSEYQDGSGNTGELFF
many 16 TRBJ2-2 . TRBV28 TGTGCCAGCAGTTTGGCTTATACTAGGAACACCGGGGAGCTGTTTTTT CASSLAYTRNTGELFF
many 13 TRBJ2-7 . TRBV11-2 TGTGCCAGCAGCTCCCCTAGCCAGGACGAGCAGTACTTC CASSSPSQDEQYF
many 13 TRBJ2-7 TRBD2 TRBV29-1 TGCAGCGTGGTTACTAGCGGGAGAGTCGAGCAGTACTTC CSVVTSGRVEQYF
many 15 TRBJ2-7 TRBD2 TRBV6-2/TRBV6-3 TGTGCCAGCAGCCCTACTGAAGCGGGAGCCGACGAGCAGTACTTC CASSPTEAGADEQYF
many 18 TRBJ2-4 TRBD2 TRBV7-8 TGTGCCTCCGGCATAAGACTAGCGGGAGGGCCGGGTCAAAACATTCAGTACTTC CASGIRLAGGPGQNIQYF
many 17 TRBJ1-5 TRBD1 TRBV28 TGTGCCAGCAGTTCCATGCGGGACAGTGGGGGGACTCAGCCCCAGCATTTT CASSSMRDSGGTQPQHF
once 13 TRBJ1-1 . TRBV10-3 TGTGCCATCCTTGGACAGCTTAACACTGAAGCTTTCTTT CAILGQLNTEAFF
many 13 TRBJ1-2 . TRBV7-2 TGTGCCAGCAGCTTGGGAAACAGGGTTGGCTACACCTTC CASSLGNRVGYTF
many 16 TRBJ2-7 TRBD2 TRBV5-4 TGTGCCAGCAGCTTGGAACCTAGCGGGCGCGCCTACGAGCAGTACTTC CASSLEPSGRAYEQYF
once 14 TRBJ1-1 TRBD1 TRBV20-1 TGCAGTGCTAGAGTCAGGACAGGGGGCTCTGAAGCTTTCTTT CSARVRTGGSEAFF
. 12 TRBJ2-5 . TRBV7-9 TGTGCCAGCAGCTCCCGGGGTTCGACCCAGTACTTC CASSSRGSTQYF